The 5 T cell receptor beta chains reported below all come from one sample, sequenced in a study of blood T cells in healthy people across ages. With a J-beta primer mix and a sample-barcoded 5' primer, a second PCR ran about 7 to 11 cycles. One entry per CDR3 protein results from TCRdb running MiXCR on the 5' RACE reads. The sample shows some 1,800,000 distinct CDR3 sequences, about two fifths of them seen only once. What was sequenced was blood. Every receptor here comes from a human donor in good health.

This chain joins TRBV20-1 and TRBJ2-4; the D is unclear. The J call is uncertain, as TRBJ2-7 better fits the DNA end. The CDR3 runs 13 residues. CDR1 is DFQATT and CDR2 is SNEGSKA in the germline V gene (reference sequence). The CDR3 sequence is CSAAKRPTYEQYF. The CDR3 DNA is TGCAGTGCCGCTAAAAGACCCACCTACGAGCAGTACTTC.

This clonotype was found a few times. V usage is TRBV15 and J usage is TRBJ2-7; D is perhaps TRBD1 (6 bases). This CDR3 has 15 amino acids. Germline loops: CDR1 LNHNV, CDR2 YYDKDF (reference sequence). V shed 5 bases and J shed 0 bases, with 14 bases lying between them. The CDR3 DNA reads TGTGCCACCAGCTGGGGCGTAGGGGGCTCCTACGAGCAGTACTTC. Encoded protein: CATSWGVGGSYEQYF.

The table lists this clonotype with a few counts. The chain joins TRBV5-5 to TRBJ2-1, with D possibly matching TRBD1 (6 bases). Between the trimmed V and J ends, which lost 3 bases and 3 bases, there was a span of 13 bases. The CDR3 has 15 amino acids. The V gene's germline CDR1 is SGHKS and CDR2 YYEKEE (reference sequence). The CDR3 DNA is TGTGCCAGCAGCTGGGGGCAGGACTTCTACAATGAGCAGTTCTTC. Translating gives CASSWGQDFYNEQFF.

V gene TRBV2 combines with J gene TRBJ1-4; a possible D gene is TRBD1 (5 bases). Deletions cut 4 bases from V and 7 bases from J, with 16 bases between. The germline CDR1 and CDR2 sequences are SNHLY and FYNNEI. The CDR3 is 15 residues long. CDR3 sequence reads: CASSVKGNPGEKLFF. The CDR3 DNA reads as TGTGCCAGCAGTGTGAAGGGGAACCCCGGTGAAAAACTGTTTTTT.

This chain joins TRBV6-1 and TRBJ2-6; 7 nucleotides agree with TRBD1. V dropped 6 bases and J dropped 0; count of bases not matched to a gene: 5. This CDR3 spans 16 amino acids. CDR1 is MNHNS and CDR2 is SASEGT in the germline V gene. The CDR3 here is CASRREGASGANVLTF. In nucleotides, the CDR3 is TGTGCCAGCAGAAGAGAGGGGGCCTCTGGGGCCAACGTCCTGACTTTC.